The text below deals with one T cell receptor (beta chain). The table lists this clonotype with a few counts. The target of this receptor is not known. Base qualities are missing; no much larger clone stands one base away. The library came from multiplex PCR. The run used an Illumina HiSeq 4000. To build TCR beta libraries, CDR3 regions were amplified by Arm-PCR using iRepertoire HTBI primers. Before sequencing, the PCR products went through gel purification. In the source study's methods: Gene usage analysis of CDR3 amino acid clonotypes used the 50 to 70 TRBV and about 13 TRBJ segments found across samples. COPE and FqMerger were used to merge the filtered high-quality paired reads into contigs. BLAST was used to align contigs to IMGT TRBV, TRBD and TRBJ reference genes, and CDR3 was defined according to IMGT. Highly expanded clones were defined as clonotypes with a frequency above 0.1%. Shannon entropy served as the measure of repertoire diversity, while the Gini coefficient captured V-J evenness. Clonotypes shared by more than one individual were considered public. TCRdb trimmed the raw reads at Q25, called clones with MiXCR and kept productive beta chains. When rows share a CDR3 protein, they turn into one entry using the most common DNA and genes. TCRdb, rather than the study authors, made the V and J calls. The sample table holds roughly 420,000 distinct CDR3 sequences, of which less than 15% were seen once. Clones ranked in the top ten supply approximately 15% of the sample.

The sample comes from a study of regulatory T cells in long-lasting Graves disease (dated by TCRdb to about 2021). Broadly, across the study: Patients with newly diagnosed Graves' disease had been on antithyroid drugs for under 3 months. The study took place in China and was registered as a clinical trial. A total of around 35 samples were covered by TCR sequencing, comprising 13 persistent and approximately 20 newly diagnosed Graves' disease patients. Patients with persistent Graves' disease were compared with patients with newly diagnosed Graves' disease using TCR sequencing and RNA sequencing of peripheral blood. Paper-wide results and their limitations: Compared with newly diagnosed patients, patients with persistent Graves' disease had lower TCR Shannon entropy and fewer highly expanded clones, which suggests clonal expansion. A larger number of public clonotypes was shared among persistent patients (more than 2,500) than among newly diagnosed patients (over 850). Sequencing and analysis were restricted to the TCR beta chain. The small sample size was acknowledged by the authors as a limitation that may reduce accuracy. The study examined only peripheral blood because the primary lesion, thyroid tissue, could not be accessed.

Taken with the paper, the label for time point translates to: newly diagnosed GD, antithyroid drugs for less than 3 months. RNA was extracted from PBMCs in TRIzol for both TCR sequencing and RNA sequencing. The diagnosis of Graves' disease followed American Thyroid Association guidelines. Patients for the study were recruited at an endocrinology department in Xi'an, China. Each patient gave approximately 9 milliliters of peripheral blood, collected in an EDTA anticoagulant tube. Ficoll Paque Plus density gradient separation was used to isolate PBMCs, and no additional T cell sorting was done. An Agilent 2100 Bioanalyzer and agarose gel were used to assess RNA quality, and a NanoDrop 2000 was used to measure RNA concentration. Separately, the same data were catalogued under a study of T cells in Graves' hyperthyroidism and ophthalmopathy. As the second paper documents: Stable Graves' hyperthyroidism was defined as no progression to ophthalmopathy during 18 months of follow-up. Hyperthyroidism patients were newly diagnosed, with disease duration under 2 months, and aged 18 to 65 years. The study excluded patients with uncontrolled infections, other autoimmune diseases, pregnancy or lactation. Diagnoses were based on clinical symptoms, serum thyroxine and TRAb, thyroid ultrasound and orbital computed tomography. The TCR CDR3 was subjected to a first round of RT-PCR using the HTBI primer set and the Qiagen OneStep RT-PCR kit. Most expanded thyroid clonotypes (frequency above 0.001) were also detected in blood, a finding suggesting that blood repertoires may reflect thyroid immune responses. Ophthalmopathy was separated from stable hyperthyroidism by a 13 V-J signature model, with approximately 85% sensitivity and approximately 81% specificity obtained in cross-validation and 80%/75% obtained in testing. During validation, the model predicted progression to ophthalmopathy a median of about 6.3 months ahead of onset, with roughly 65% sensitivity and 72% to 80% specificity. TCR V-J signatures able to tell the groups apart were searched for in a discovery cohort of 100 patients, of whom fewer than 45 had Graves' ophthalmopathy and around 57 had stable Graves' hyperthyroidism. Prospective prediction of ophthalmopathy was tested in an independent validation cohort consisting of some 19 hyperthyroidism patients and approximately 16 patients who later progressed to ophthalmopathy. The 90 to 100 discovery patients were randomly divided into training and test sets at a 7:3 ratio. In roughly six Graves' hyperthyroidism patients, the study also compared T-cell repertoires from thyroid tissue with T-cell repertoires from blood. After sampling, hyperthyroidism patients received methimazole starting at 30 mg daily, and ophthalmopathy patients received high-dose intravenous methylprednisolone. The libraries were constructed in a second round of multiplex PCR and then size-selected and purified. Libraries were sequenced paired-end with 100 bp reads on an Illumina HiSeq2000. SOAPnuke was used to process the raw data, removing reads that contained adapters or uncalled bases, had a mean Phred below 15, or lacked an exact match to the constant primer or identifier. High-quality paired reads were merged using COPE v1.2.5, and each unique nucleotide sequence was defined as a clonotype. MiTCR v1.1 was used to align clonotypes to the IMGT TRBV, TRBD and TRBJ reference segments. Analysis was restricted to V-J combinations with a frequency above 0.0001, which covered about 99% of repertoires. A TCS score was defined as the ratio between F50 (clonal expansion) and ExV (chaos), using BLOSUM62-based TCRdist between CDR3 peptides within each V-J. Welch's t-statistics and random forest reduced roughly 540 V-J features to 13, which were used in a naive Bayes classifier (R e1071). No statistical method was used to set the sample size in advance, and investigators knew the group allocation. The paper reports TCR Vbeta CDR3 sequencing of 130 to 150 peripheral blood samples: 43 ophthalmopathy, some 80 hyperthyroidism and 17 progressor patients.

This specimen consisted of peripheral blood mononuclear cells (PBMCs), obtained at new diagnosis, from a patient treated with antithyroid drugs. This TCR was sampled from a woman aged 45-59 years with Graves disease. Donor details come from another sample of the same person, matched by shared clones.

The sequence in DNA is TGTGCCTCAGGGCCCCGAACACGCACAGATACGCAGTATTTT. It encodes CASGPRTRTDTQYF. Rearrangement joined TRBV6-1 to TRBJ2-3, with TRBD1 tentatively as D gene (5 bases match). Sequences MNHNS (CDR1) and SASEGT (CDR2) are obtained from the germline V gene. From its cysteine to its phenylalanine, the CDR3 spans 14 amino acids. The only DNA kept is the CDR3, 42 bases in frame from the first base. V drops 11 bases and J drops 1 base, leaving 16 bases in between.